This TCR beta chain was sequenced during a study of T cell repertoires in cytomegalovirus infection (dated by TCRdb to about 2019). Turning to the overall study: Because public TCR beta signatures pointed to carriage of CMV infection together with the matching HLA type, the HLA type of each donor mattered for the analysis.

Sequencer: Illumina HiSeq 1500. The public reads were reprocessed in TCRdb via fastp at Q25 and MiXCR, keeping in-frame beta chains. Each entry is one CDR3 protein sequence, shown with its most common DNA and genes. The sample yields 250,000 to 300,000 distinct CDR3 sequences; approximately 9.2% were counted once. Of the sample, about 14% is held by the ten largest clones. Trimming takes 6 bases off V and 5 bases off J; junction bases not matched to a gene: 13. From cysteine to phenylalanine, the CDR3 is 17 amino acids long. Just the 51-base CDR3 DNA is kept, in frame starting at base 1. This clonotype was detected only a few times. Its antigen remains unidentified. No much larger clone is present one base from it, and per-base qualities are unavailable. The full study reports these points: In both this cohort and an independent roughly 330-donor cohort, the cumulative frequency of public TCR beta family members distinguished carriers of CMV infection plus the relevant HLA type. The ex vivo response was dominated by HLA-C-restricted CMV-specific TCR beta clonotypes, which also provided the single most frequent clonotype in two of eight donors.

This sequence uses TRBV12-3 or TRBV12-4 and TRBJ2-3; 11 nucleotides in the junction match TRBD1. The receptor comes from a human donor in good health (CMV status not recorded). Some clones in this sample may be carry-over from other donors' samples. The sequenced sample was PBMCs. The bases are TGTGCCAGCAGCTCCCCCCAGGACAGGGGGCTTGAAGATACGCAGTATTTT. Its protein reads: CASSSPQDRGLEDTQYF.